This T cell receptor (beta chain) was found in a study of CD8 T cells in ankylosing spondylitis. TCRdb independently ran MiXCR on the 5' RACE reads; one entry per CDR3 protein. The sample has about 340,000 distinct CDR3 sequences; 14% to 15% are singletons. Remarks on this clonotype: As yet, its antigen is unknown. One end of the junction varies from germline; a read error may be responsible.

The CDR3 runs 15 residues. Germline CDR1 reads SGHNT; CDR2 reads YENEEA. The study, taken as a whole, reports: Apparently characteristic of ankylosing spondylitis blood was a TCR beta motif (fewer than ten highly homologous variants). Matched synovial fluid from ankylosing spondylitis patients was reported to be enriched for disease-linked clones.

The V gene is TRBV11-3, the J gene TRBJ2-1; 9 bases agree with TRBD1. The TCR comes from a male donor with ankylosing spondylitis or in good health (not recorded which). Sample: blood, either unsorted or a sorted T cell fraction (not recorded which). CDR3: CARSPDRGSYNEQFF. CDR3 nucleotides: TGTGCCCGCAGCCCGGACAGGGGATCGTACAATGAGCAGTTCTTC.